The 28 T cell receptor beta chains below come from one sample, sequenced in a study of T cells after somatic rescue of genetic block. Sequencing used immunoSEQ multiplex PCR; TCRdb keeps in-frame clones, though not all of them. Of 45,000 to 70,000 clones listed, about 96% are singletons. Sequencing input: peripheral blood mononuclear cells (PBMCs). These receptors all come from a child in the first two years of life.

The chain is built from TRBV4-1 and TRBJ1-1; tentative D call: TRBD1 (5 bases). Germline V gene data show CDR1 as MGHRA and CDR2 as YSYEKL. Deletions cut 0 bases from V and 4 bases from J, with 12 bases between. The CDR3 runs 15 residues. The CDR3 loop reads CASSQDRVWGTEAFF. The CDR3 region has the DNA TGCGCCAGCAGCCAAGACAGGGTATGGGGCACTGAAGCTTTCTTT.

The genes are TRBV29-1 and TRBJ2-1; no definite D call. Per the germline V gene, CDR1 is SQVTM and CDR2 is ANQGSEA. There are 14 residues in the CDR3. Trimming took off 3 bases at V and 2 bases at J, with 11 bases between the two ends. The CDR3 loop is CSVDGSLTYNEQFF. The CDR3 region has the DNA TGCAGCGTTGACGGGTCGTTAACCTACAATGAGCAGTTCTTC.

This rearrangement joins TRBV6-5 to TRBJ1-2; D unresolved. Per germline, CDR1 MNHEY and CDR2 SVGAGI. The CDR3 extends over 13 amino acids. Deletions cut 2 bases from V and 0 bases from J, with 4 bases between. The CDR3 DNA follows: TGTGCCAGCAGTTACGCAGCTAACTATGGCTACACCTTC. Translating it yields CASSYAANYGYTF.

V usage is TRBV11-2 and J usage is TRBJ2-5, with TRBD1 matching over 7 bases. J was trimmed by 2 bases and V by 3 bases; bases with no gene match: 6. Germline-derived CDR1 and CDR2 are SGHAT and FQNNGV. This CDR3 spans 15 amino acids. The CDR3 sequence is CASSFGDSPQETQYF. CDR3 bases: TGTGCCAGCAGCTTCGGGGACAGCCCTCAAGAGACCCAGTACTTC.

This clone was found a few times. The CDR3 nucleotides read TGCGCCAGCAGTCCACCCGGGAACACTGAAGCTTTCTTT. It encodes CASSPPGNTEAFF. The V and J genes are TRBV10-1 and TRBJ1-1; no clear D. Trimming pared 5 bases from V and 1 base from J, leaving 8 bases between. In germline, CDR1 is WNHNN, CDR2 SYGVQD (reference sequence). The CDR3 consists of 13 residues.

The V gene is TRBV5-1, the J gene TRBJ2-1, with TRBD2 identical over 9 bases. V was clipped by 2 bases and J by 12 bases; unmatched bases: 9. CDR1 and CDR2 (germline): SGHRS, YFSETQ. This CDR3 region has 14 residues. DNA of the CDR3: TGCGCCAGCAGCTTTGGTAGCGGGGGACTCCGGCAGTTCTTC. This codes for CASSFGSGGLRQFF.

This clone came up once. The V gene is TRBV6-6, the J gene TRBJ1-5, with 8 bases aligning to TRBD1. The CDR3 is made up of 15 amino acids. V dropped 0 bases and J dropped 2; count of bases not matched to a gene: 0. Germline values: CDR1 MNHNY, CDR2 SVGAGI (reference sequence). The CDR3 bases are TGTGCCAGCAGTTACTCGGGACAGGGCAATCAGCCCCAGCATTTT. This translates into CASSYSGQGNQPQHF.

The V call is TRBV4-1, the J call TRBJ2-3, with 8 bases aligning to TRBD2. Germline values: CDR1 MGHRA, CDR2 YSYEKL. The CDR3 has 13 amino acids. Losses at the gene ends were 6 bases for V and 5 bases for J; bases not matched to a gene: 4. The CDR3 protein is CASRAGGGDTQYF. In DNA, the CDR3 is TGCGCCAGCAGGGCGGGAGGTGGAGATACGCAGTATTTT.

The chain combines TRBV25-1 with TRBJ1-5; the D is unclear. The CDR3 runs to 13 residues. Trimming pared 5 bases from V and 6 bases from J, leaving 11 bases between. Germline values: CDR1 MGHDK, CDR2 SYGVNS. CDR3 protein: CASSPVGRQPQHF. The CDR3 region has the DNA TGTGCCAGCAGTCCGGTGGGCCGTCAGCCCCAGCATTTT.

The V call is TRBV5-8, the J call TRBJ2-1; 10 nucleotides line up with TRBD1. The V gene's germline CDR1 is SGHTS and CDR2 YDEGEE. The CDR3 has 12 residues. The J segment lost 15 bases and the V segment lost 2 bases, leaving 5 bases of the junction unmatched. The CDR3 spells CASSFGRTGGFF. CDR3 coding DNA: TGTGCCAGCAGCTTTGGACGGACAGGGGGGTTCTTC.

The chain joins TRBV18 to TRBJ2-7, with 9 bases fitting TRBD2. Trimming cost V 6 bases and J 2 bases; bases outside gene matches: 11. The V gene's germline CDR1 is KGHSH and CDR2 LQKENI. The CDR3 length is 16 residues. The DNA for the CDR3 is TGTGCCAGCTCGGACCGTAGCGGGAGCGGGACCTACGAGCAGTACTTC. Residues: CASSDRSGSGTYEQYF.

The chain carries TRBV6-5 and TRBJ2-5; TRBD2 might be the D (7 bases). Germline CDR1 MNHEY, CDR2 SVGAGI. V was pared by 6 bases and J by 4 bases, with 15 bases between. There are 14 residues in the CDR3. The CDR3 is CASSRGASGETQYF. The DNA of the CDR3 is TGTGCCAGCAGCCGGGGGGCCTCGGGAGAGACCCAGTACTTC.

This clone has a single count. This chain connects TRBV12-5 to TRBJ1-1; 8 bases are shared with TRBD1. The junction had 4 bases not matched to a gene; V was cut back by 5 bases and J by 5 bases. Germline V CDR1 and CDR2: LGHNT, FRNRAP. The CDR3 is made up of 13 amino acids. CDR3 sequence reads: CASGRDRRTEAFF. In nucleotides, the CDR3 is TGTGCTAGTGGTCGGGACAGGCGGACTGAAGCTTTCTTT.

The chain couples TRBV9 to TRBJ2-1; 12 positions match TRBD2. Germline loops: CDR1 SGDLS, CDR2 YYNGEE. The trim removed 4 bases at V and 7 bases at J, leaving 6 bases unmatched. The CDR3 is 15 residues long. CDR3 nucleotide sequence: TGTGCCAGCAGCCACCCCGGGACTAGCGGGAATGAGCAGTTCTTC. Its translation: CASSHPGTSGNEQFF. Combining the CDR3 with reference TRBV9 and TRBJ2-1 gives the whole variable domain DSGVTQTPKHLITATGQRVTLRCSPRSGDLSVYWYQQSLDQGLQFLIQYYNGEERAKGNILERFSAQQFPDLHSELNLSSLELGDSALYFCASSHPGTSGNEQFFGPGTRLTVL.

The CDR3 DNA is TGTGCCAGCAGTTACCGGACGGTCTATGGCTACACCTTC. It is translated as CASSYRTVYGYTF. The V call is TRBV6-5, the J call TRBJ1-2; D call uncertain. The ends were cut back, 2 bases at V and 4 bases at J, with 8 bases in the middle. Looked up from germline, CDR1 is MNHEY and CDR2 is SVGAGI. The CDR3 spans 13 residues.

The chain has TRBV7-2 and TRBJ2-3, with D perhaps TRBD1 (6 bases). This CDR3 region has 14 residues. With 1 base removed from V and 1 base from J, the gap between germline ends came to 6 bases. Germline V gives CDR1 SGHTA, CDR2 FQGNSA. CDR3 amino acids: CASSLDRGTDTQYF. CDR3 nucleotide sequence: TGTGCCAGCAGCTTAGACAGGGGCACAGATACGCAGTATTTT. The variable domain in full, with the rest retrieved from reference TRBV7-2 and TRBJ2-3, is GAGVSQSPSNKVTEKGKDVELRCDPISGHTALYWYRQSLGQGLEFLIYFQGNSAPDKSGLPSDRFSAERTGGSVSTLTIQRTQQEDSAVYLCASSLDRGTDTQYFGPGTRLTVL.

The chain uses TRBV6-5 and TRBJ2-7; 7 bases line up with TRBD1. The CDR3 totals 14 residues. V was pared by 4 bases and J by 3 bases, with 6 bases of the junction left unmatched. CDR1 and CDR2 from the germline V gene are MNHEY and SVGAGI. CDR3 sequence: CASSLGQSRYEQYF. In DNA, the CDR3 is TGTGCCAGCAGTTTGGGACAGTCCCGCTACGAGCAGTACTTC.

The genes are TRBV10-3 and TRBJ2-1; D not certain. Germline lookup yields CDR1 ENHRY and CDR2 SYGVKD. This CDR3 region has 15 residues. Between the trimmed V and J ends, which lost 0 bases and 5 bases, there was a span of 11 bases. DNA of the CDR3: TGTGCCATCAGTGAGTCCAAGACTCTAAACAATGAGCAGTTCTTC. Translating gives CAISESKTLNNEQFF.

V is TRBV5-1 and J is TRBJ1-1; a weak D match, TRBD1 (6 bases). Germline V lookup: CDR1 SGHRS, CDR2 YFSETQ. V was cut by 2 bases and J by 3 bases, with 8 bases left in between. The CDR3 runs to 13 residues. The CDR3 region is CASSFAGDTEAFF. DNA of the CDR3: TGCGCCAGCAGCTTCGCAGGGGACACTGAAGCTTTCTTT.

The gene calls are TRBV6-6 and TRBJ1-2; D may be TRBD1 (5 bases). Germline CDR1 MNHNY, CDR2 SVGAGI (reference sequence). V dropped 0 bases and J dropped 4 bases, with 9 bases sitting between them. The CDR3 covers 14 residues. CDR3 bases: TGTGCCAGCAGTTACTCCAGGGCCGGCTATGGCTACACCTTC. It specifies CASSYSRAGYGYTF.

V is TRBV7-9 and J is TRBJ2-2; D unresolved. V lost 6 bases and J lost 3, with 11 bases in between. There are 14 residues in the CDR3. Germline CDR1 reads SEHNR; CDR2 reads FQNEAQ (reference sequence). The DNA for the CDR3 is TGTGCCAGCAGACCCGACGTGGACACCGGGGAGCTGTTTTTT. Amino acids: CASRPDVDTGELFF.

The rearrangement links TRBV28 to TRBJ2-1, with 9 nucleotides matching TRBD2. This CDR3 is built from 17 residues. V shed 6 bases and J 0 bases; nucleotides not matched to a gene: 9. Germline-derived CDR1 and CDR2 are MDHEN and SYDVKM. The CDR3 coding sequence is TGTGCCAGCAGCTCCCCTGGACTAGCGTCCTCCTACAATGAGCAGTTCTTC. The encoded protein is CASSSPGLASSYNEQFF.

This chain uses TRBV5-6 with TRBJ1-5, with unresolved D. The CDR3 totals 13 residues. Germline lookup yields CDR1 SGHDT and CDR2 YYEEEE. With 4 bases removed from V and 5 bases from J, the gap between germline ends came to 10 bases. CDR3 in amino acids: CASSPSTDQPQHF. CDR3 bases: TGTGCCAGCAGCCCCTCCACAGATCAGCCCCAGCATTTT.

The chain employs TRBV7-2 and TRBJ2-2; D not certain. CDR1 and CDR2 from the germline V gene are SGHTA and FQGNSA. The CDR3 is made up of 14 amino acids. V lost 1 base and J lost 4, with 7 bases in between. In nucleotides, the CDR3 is TGTGCCAGCAGCTTAGTGATTGCCACCGGGGAGCTGTTTTTT. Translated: CASSLVIATGELFF.

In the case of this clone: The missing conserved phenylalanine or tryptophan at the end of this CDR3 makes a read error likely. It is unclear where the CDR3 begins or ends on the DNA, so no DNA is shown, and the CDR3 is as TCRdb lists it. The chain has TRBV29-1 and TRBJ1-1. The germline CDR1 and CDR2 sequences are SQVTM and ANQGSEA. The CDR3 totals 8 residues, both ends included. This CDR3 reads CSAEEVPA.

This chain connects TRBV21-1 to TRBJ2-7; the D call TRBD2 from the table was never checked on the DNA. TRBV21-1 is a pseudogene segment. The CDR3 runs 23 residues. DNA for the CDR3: TGTGCCAGCAGCAAAGCGCTTTCACTAGCGGGGGAGCTCCTACGACCCAGGGGGTACGAGCAGTACTTC. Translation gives CASSKALSLAGELLRPRGYEQYF.

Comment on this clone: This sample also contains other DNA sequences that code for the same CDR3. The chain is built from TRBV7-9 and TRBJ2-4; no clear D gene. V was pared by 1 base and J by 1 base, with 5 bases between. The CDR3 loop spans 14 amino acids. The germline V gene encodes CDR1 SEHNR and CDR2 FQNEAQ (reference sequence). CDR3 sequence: CASSLGGAKNIQYF. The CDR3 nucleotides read TGTGCCAGCAGCTTAGGGGGTGCCAAAAACATTCAGTACTTC.

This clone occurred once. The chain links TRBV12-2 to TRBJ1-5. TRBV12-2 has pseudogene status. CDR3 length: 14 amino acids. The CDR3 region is CASRFGDSNQPQHF. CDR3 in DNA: TGTGCAAGTCGCTTCGGGGACAGCAATCAGCCCCAGCATTTT.